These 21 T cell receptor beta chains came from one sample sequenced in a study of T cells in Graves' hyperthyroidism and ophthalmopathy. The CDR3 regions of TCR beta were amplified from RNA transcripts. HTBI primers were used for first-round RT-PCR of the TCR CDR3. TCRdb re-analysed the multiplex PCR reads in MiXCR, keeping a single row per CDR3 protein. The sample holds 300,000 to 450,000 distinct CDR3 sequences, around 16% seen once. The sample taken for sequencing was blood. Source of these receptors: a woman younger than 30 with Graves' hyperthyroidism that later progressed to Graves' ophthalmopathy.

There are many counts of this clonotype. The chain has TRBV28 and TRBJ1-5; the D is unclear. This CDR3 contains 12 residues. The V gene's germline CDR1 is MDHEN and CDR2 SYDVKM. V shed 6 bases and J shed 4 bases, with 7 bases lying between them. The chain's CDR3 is CASRKRNQPQHF. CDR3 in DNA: TGTGCCAGCAGGAAGAGAAATCAGCCCCAGCATTTT.

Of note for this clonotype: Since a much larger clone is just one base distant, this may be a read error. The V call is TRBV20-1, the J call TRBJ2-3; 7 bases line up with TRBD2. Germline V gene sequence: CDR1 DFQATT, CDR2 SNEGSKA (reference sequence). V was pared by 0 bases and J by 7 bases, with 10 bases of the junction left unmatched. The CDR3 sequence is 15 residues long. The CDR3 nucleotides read TGCAGTGCTAGAGATCTTGAGCGGGAATCGTATACGCAGTATTTT. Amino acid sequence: CSARDLERESYTQYF.

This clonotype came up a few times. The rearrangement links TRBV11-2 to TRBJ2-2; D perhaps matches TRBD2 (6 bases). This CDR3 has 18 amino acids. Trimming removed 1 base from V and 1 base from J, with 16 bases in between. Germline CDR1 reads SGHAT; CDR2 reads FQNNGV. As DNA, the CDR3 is TGTGCCAGCAGCTTAGGGTTTCTTCGGCGGGAGAACACCGGGGAGCTGTTTTTT. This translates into CASSLGFLRRENTGELFF.

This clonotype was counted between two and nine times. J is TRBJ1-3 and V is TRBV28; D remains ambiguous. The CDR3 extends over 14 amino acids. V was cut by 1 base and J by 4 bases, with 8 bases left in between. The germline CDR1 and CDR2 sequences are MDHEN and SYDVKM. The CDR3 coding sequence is TGTGCCAGCAGTTTATTTGGGTCCGGAAACACCATATATTTT. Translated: CASSLFGSGNTIYF.

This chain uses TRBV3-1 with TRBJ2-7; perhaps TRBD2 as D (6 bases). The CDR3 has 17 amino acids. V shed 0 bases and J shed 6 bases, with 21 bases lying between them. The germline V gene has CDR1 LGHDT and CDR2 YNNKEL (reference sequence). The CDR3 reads CASSQESQPGLLGEQYF. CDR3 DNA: TGTGCCAGCAGCCAAGAGTCTCAACCAGGACTACTTGGCGAGCAGTACTTC.

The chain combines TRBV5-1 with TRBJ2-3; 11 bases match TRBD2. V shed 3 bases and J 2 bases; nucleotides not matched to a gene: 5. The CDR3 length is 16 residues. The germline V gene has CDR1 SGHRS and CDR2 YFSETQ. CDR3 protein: CASSYSGRATTDTQYF. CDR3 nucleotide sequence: TGCGCCAGCAGCTATAGCGGGAGGGCCACCACAGATACGCAGTATTTT.

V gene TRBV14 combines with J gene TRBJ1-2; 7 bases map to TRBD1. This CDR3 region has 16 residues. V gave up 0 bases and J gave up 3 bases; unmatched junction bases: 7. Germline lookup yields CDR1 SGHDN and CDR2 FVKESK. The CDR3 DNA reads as TGTGCCAGCAGCCAAGATTGGACAGGCGGATACTATGGCTACACCTTC. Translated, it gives CASSQDWTGGYYGYTF. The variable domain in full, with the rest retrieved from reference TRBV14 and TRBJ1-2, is EAGVTQFPSHSVIEKGQTVTLRCDPISGHDNLYWYRRVMGKEIKFLLHFVKESKQDESGMPNNRFLAERTGGTYSTLKVQPAELEDSGVYFCASSQDWTGGYYGYTFGSGTRLTVV.

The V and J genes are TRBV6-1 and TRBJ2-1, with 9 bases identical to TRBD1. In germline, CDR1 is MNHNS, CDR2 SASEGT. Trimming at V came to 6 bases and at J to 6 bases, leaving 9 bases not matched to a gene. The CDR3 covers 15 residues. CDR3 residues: CASRSPGQGSNEQFF. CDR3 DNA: TGTGCCAGCAGATCGCCGGGACAGGGTTCCAATGAGCAGTTCTTC.

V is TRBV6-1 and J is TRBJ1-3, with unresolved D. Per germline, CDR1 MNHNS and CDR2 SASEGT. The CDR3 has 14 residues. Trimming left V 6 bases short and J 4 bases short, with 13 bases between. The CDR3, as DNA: TGTGCCAGCAGAGTGAAACCCAAGGGAAACACCATATATTTT. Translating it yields CASRVKPKGNTIYF.

For the CDR3, the DNA is TGCAGTGCTATCCAGGGTAGCTCCTACGAGCAGTACTTC. Translation: CSAIQGSSYEQYF. V gene TRBV20-1 combines with J gene TRBJ2-7, with D maybe TRBD1 (5 bases). CDR1 and CDR2 (germline): DFQATT, SNEGSKA (reference sequence). This CDR3 comprises 13 residues. The germline V and J ends were trimmed by 4 bases and 0 bases, with 10 bases remaining between them.

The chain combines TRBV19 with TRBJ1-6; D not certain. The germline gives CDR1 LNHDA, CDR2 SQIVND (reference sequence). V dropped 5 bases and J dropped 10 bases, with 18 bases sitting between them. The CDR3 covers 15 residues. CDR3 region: CASSPQFGGVSPLHF. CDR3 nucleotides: TGTGCCAGTAGTCCACAATTTGGTGGCGTCTCACCCCTCCACTTT.

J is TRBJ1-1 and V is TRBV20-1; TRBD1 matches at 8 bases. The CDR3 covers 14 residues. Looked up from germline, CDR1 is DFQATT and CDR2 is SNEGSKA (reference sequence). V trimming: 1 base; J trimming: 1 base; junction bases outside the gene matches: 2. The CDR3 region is CSARGTGKNTEAFF. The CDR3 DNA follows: TGCAGTGCTAGAGGGACAGGGAAGAACACTGAAGCTTTCTTT.

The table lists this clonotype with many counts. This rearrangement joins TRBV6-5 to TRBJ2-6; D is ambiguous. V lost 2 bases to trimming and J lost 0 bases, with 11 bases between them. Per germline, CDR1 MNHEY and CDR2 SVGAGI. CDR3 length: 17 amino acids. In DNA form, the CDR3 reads TGTGCCAGCAGTTACGGCGGACGGAACTCTGGGGCCAACGTCCTGACTTTC. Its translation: CASSYGGRNSGANVLTF.

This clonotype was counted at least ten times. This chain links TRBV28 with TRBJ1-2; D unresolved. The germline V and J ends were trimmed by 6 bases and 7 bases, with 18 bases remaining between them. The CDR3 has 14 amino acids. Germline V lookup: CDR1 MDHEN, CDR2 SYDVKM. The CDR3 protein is CASSLDGPRVGYTF. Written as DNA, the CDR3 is TGTGCCAGCAGCCTCGACGGCCCAAGAGTTGGCTACACCTTC.

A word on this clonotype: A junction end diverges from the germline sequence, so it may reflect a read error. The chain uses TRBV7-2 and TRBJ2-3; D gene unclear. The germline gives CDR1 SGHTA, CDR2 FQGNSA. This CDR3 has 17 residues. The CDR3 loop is CASSPRYVGSNTDTRYF. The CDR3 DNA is TGTGCCAGCAGCCCCCGCTATGTGGGATCAAACACGGATACGCGGTATTTT.

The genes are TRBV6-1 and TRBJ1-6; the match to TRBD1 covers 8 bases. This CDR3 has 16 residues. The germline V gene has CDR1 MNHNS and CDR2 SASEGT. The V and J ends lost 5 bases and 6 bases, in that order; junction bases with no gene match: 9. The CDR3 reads CASSSRTGLSNSPLHF. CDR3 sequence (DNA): TGTGCCAGCAGTTCTAGGACAGGGTTGAGTAATTCACCCCTCCACTTT.

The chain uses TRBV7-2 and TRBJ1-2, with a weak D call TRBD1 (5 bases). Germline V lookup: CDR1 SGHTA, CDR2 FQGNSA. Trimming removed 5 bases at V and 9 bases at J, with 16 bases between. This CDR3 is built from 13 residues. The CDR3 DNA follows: TGTGCCAGCAGCCCAGTAGGGCAGGGCAGCTACACCTTC. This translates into CASSPVGQGSYTF.

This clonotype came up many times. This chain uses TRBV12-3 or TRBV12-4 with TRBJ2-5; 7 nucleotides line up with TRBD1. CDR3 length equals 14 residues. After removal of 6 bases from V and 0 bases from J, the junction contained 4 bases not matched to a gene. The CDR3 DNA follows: TGTGCCAGCAGCCAAGACAGGGACCAAGAGACCCAGTACTTC. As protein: CASSQDRDQETQYF.

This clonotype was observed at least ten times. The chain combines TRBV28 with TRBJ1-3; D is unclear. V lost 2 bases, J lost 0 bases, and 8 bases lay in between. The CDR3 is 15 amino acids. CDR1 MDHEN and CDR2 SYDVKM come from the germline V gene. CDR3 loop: CASSLTTGSGNTIYF. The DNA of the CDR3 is TGTGCCAGCAGTTTAACAACGGGCTCTGGAAACACCATATATTTT.

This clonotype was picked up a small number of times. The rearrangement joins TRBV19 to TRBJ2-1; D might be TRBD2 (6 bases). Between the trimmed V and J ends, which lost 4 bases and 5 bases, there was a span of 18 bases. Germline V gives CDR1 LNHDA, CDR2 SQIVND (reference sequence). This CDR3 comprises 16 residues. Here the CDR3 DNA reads TGTGCCAGTAGTACCGCCGGGAGCGTGATACACAATGAGCAGTTCTTC. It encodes CASSTAGSVIHNEQFF.

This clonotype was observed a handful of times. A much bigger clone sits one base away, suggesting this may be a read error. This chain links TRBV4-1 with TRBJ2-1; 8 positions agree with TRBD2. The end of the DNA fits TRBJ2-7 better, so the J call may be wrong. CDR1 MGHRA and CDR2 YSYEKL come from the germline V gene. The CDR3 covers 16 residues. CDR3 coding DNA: TGCGCCAGCAGCATAAGAAGCGGGAGCTCCTACAATGAGCAGTACTTC. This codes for CASSIRSGSSYNEQYF.